This T cell receptor (beta chain) was identified in a study of graft-versus-host responses after intestinal transplantation. Germline CDR1 is MGHRA and CDR2 is YSYEKL. The CDR3 spans 12 residues. The trim removed 3 bases at V and 7 bases at J, leaving 3 bases unmatched. Some clones are missing from TCRdb's copy, which holds only in-frame ones; the method was immunoSEQ multiplex PCR. The sample holds tens of thousands of clones, around 90% seen once. This clone was seen only a few times. What it recognizes is unknown. This TCR was sampled from a human donor who was the organ donor for an intestinal transplant. This chain connects TRBV4-1 to TRBJ2-7; 7 nucleotides match TRBD2. Sample: unstimulated CD8+ T cells sorted from spleen or lymph node cells, taken before transplant. The CDR3: CASSHASGEQYV. CDR3 coding DNA: TGCGCCAGCAGCCACGCTAGCGGTGAGCAGTACGTC.